Listed here are 2 T cell receptor beta chains from one sample, sequenced in a study of cytomegalovirus exposure and HLA in healthy donors. Vbeta (60) and Jbeta (13) primers were used in the PCR. Libraries were prepared by immunoSEQ multiplex PCR; TCRdb keeps only in-frame clonotypes and omits some of them. The sample has 150,000 to 200,000 clones, around 75% seen once. The sequencing sample was made of PBMCs. These receptor sequences come from a woman aged 45-65 years in good health and CMV-seronegative.

This clone was seen a single time. CDR3 DNA sequence: TGTGCCAGCAAAGTGGCGGGGGGGATGCAAGAGACCCAGTACTTC. Translating gives CASKVAGGMQETQYF. This chain joins TRBV27 and TRBJ2-5; 9 bases fit TRBD2. The V and J ends lost 7 bases and 2 bases, in that order; junction bases with no gene match: 8. Germline assignment: CDR1 MNHEY and CDR2 SMNVEV (reference sequence). This CDR3 comprises 15 residues.

This clone was detected once. V and J are TRBV5-1 and TRBJ2-5; D may be TRBD2 (6 bases). Trimming removed 0 bases from V and 6 bases from J, with 15 bases in between. Germline V gene sequence: CDR1 SGHRS, CDR2 YFSETQ. This CDR3 contains 15 residues. CDR3 region: CASSLVGGPEQTQYF. DNA for the CDR3: TGCGCCAGCAGCTTGGTGGGGGGACCAGAACAGACCCAGTACTTC.